These 31 T cell receptor beta chains were sequenced from one sample in a study of radiation and T cells in renal cell carcinoma. The table came from immunoSEQ multiplex PCR; TCRdb's copy has only in-frame clones and leaves some out. The repertoire holds about 77,000 clones, with less than 85% as singletons. Time point here: blood 4 weeks post-SBRT, at nephrectomy. The treatment is: 15 Gy SBRT to primary tumor, nephrectomy 4 weeks later. The starting material was blood, obtained from a patient whose treatment included radiotherapy and nephrectomy. Receptors were obtained from a woman aged 55 to 70 with renal cell carcinoma.

This clone has only one observation. The CDR3 here is CASAWTGGQPQHF. The CDR3 DNA follows: TGTGCCAGCGCCTGGACAGGGGGTCAGCCCCAGCATTTT. The V gene is TRBV27, the J gene TRBJ1-5; 10 bases are a match to TRBD1. This CDR3 is built from 13 residues. V shed 8 bases, J shed 6 bases, and the junction held 4 bases outside the gene matches. Germline values: CDR1 MNHEY, CDR2 SMNVEV (reference sequence).

This chain links TRBV10-2 with TRBJ2-3; D perhaps matches TRBD2 (7 bases). Germline CDR1 reads WSHSY; CDR2 reads SAAADI. CDR3 length: 14 residues. Trimming removed 6 bases at V and 0 bases at J, with 10 bases between. The DNA of the CDR3 is TGCGCCAGCAGCCGGGGGGCTAGCACAGATACGCAGTATTTT. Its translation: CASSRGASTDTQYF.

This chain connects TRBV5-4 to TRBJ1-5, with 8 bases lining up with TRBD1. Germline loops: CDR1 SGHNT, CDR2 YYREEE (reference sequence). The CDR3 runs to 16 residues. V shed 3 bases and J 4 bases; nucleotides not matched to a gene: 9. In DNA, the CDR3 is TGTGCCAGCAGCTCCCTCGGACAGGGAGGTAATCAGCCCCAGCATTTT. Translated, it gives CASSSLGQGGNQPQHF.

The chain couples TRBV2 to TRBJ2-1; 8 nucleotides agree with TRBD2. CDR1 is SNHLY, CDR2 FYNNEI, per germline. The CDR3 consists of 14 residues. CDR3 DNA: TGTGTCCGGGGGGGCGCCACCGGTGGTCATGAGCAGTTCTTC. This encodes CVRGGATGGHEQFF.

V and J are TRBV11-1 and TRBJ2-2; D ambiguous. V was cut by 5 bases and J by 3 bases, with 10 bases left in between. Germline CDR1 reads SGHAT; CDR2 reads FQDESV (reference sequence). The CDR3 is 14 amino acids. The CDR3 protein is CASSPLRDTGELFF. The DNA of the CDR3 is TGTGCCAGCAGCCCCCTAAGGGACACCGGGGAGCTGTTTTTT.

The rearrangement uses TRBV19 and TRBJ1-5; D might be TRBD1 (5 bases). V was pared by 4 bases and J by 3 bases, with 7 bases between. Germline assignment: CDR1 LNHDA and CDR2 SQIVND (reference sequence). CDR3 length: 13 residues. In nucleotides, the CDR3 is TGTGCCAGTAGTACAGGGTACAATCAGCCCCAGCATTTT. Translation gives CASSTGYNQPQHF.

V usage is TRBV28 and J usage is TRBJ1-3; weak D call: TRBD1 (6 bases). V lost 5 bases to trimming and J lost 0 bases, with 11 bases between them. Germline loops: CDR1 MDHEN, CDR2 SYDVKM. This CDR3 spans 15 amino acids. CDR3 sequence: CASSPRTVSGNTIYF. The CDR3 DNA follows: TGTGCCAGCAGTCCCAGGACAGTCTCTGGAAACACCATATATTTT.

The chain employs TRBV5-4 and TRBJ2-7, with D possibly TRBD1 on 5 matching bases. The CDR3 extends over 17 amino acids. The V end lost 2 bases, the J end lost 0 bases, and 18 bases lay between the germline ends. CDR1 and CDR2 (germline): SGHNT, YYREEE (reference sequence). CDR3 in DNA: TGTGCCAGCAGCTTTGAACCCCGACAGAGAGCCTCCTACGAGCAGTACTTC. It codes for CASSFEPRQRASYEQYF.

This rearrangement joins TRBV25-1 to TRBJ2-3; possible D gene TRBD2, 5 bases. This CDR3 contains 16 residues. Trimming cost V 6 bases and J 6 bases, with 22 bases left between them. Germline V gene sequence: CDR1 MGHDK, CDR2 SYGVNS. The CDR3 here is CASRDSFSVGADTQYF. CDR3 coding DNA: TGTGCCAGCAGGGACTCCTTCTCCGTAGGTGCGGATACGCAGTATTTT. Full variable domain (rest looked up from reference TRBV25-1 and TRBJ2-3): EADIYQTPRYLVIGTGKKITLECSQTMGHDKMYWYQQDPGMELHLIHYSYGVNSTEKGDLSSESTVSRIRTEHFPLTLESARPSHTSQYLCASRDSFSVGADTQYFGPGTRLTVL.

The rearrangement uses TRBV25-1 and TRBJ2-5; TRBD2 matches 7 bases. Germline V lookup: CDR1 MGHDK, CDR2 SYGVNS. Unmatched junction bases numbered 11, after V lost 6 bases and J lost 4 bases. The CDR3 spans 15 residues. This chain's CDR3 is CASSLVRGGPETQYF. The DNA of the CDR3 is TGTGCCAGCAGCCTCGTACGGGGAGGGCCAGAGACCCAGTACTTC.

The chain is built from TRBV7-2 and TRBJ1-2; the D gene is possibly TRBD1 (5 bases). Germline values: CDR1 SGHTA, CDR2 FQGNSA. This CDR3 has 17 residues. The V end lost 0 bases, the J end lost 0 bases, and 14 bases lay between the germline ends. The CDR3 spells CASSLAGQVGANYGYTF. CDR3 nucleotide sequence: TGTGCCAGCAGCTTAGCTGGGCAAGTAGGGGCTAACTATGGCTACACCTTC.

This chain connects TRBV14 to TRBJ2-3, with D possibly TRBD1 on 6 matching bases. Trimming removed 5 bases from V and 2 bases from J, with 11 bases in between. CDR1 SGHDN and CDR2 FVKESK come from the germline V gene. The CDR3 is 14 residues long. The CDR3 DNA is TGTGCCAGCAGCTTAGGGGGTCCCACAGATACGCAGTATTTT. Translation gives CASSLGGPTDTQYF.

The V gene is TRBV27, the J gene TRBJ1-6; D is uncertain. Germline V gene sequence: CDR1 MNHEY, CDR2 SMNVEV (reference sequence). V lost 3 bases to trimming and J lost 10 bases, with 19 bases between them. The CDR3 length is 16 residues. The CDR3 region has the DNA TGTGCCAGCAGTTTTTCCCCTGAGGGCCGGATCTCACCCCTCCACTTT. Translating gives CASSFSPEGRISPLHF.

This chain joins TRBV11-2 and TRBJ1-1, with 9 bases that match TRBD1. The CDR3 has 16 residues. The V gene end was trimmed by 5 bases and the J gene end by 3 bases; junction bases not matched to a gene: 10. Per the germline V gene, CDR1 is SGHAT and CDR2 is FQNNGV. CDR3 nucleotide sequence: TGTGCCAGCAGCCATGCACCGGGACAGGGATACACTGAAGCTTTCTTT. Translated: CASSHAPGQGYTEAFF.

The count of this clone is one. The rearrangement links TRBV18 to TRBJ2-7; 9 nucleotides line up with TRBD1. This CDR3 has 14 residues. Germline CDR1 is KGHSH and CDR2 is LQKENI. The V segment lost 4 bases and the J segment 4 bases; nucleotides outside the gene matches: 5. CDR3 bases: TGTGCCAGCTCACAACCGGGACAGGGTTACGAGCAGTACTTC. It translates to CASSQPGQGYEQYF.

This rearrangement joins TRBV5-4 to TRBJ1-1, with D uncertain. V lost 0 bases and J 1 base, leaving 10 bases between the germline ends. Germline V CDR1 and CDR2: SGHNT, YYREEE (reference sequence). The CDR3 has 15 residues. The DNA for the CDR3 is TGTGCCAGCAGCTTGGGCCAGGTCAAGAACACTGAAGCTTTCTTT. It is translated as CASSLGQVKNTEAFF. Based on the CDR3 plus reference TRBV5-4 and TRBJ1-1, the full variable domain is ETGVTQSPTHLIKTRGQQVTLRCSSQSGHNTVSWYQQALGQGPQFIFQYYREEENGRGNFPPRFSGLQFPNYSSELNVNALELDDSALYLCASSLGQVKNTEAFFGQGTRLTVV.

This chain connects TRBV11-2 to TRBJ2-3, with D possibly being TRBD1 (6 bases). V lost 5 bases and J 6 bases, leaving 18 bases between the germline ends. The CDR3 length is 15 residues. CDR1 is SGHAT, CDR2 FQNNGV, per germline. CDR3 nucleotide sequence: TGTGCCAGCAGCCTACAGGGCATGTCTTATGATACGCAGTATTTT. This sequence encodes CASSLQGMSYDTQYF.

The chain recombines TRBV11-3 with TRBJ1-1; a weak D match, TRBD1 (5 bases). V lost 6 bases and J 1 base, leaving 9 bases between the germline ends. The CDR3 consists of 13 residues. CDR1 and CDR2 from the germline V gene are SGHNT and YENEEA. CDR3 sequence: CASRFGQNTEAFF. The CDR3 DNA follows: TGTGCCAGCAGGTTCGGACAGAACACTGAAGCTTTCTTT.

The V call is TRBV7-3, the J call TRBJ2-3; D gene ambiguous. V was trimmed by 8 bases and J by 4 bases, leaving 13 bases between them. There are 13 residues in the CDR3. Looked up from germline, CDR1 is SGHTA and CDR2 is FQGTGA. DNA of the CDR3: TGTGCCAGCCGCACAGCTCCATCAGATACGCAGTATTTT. Protein: CASRTAPSDTQYF.

The rearrangement links TRBV18 to TRBJ1-1; TRBD1 matches 7 bases. Germline V lookup: CDR1 KGHSH, CDR2 LQKENI. The CDR3 has 16 amino acids. J lost 0 bases, V lost 5 bases, and 9 bases had no gene match. The CDR3 DNA reads as TGTGCCAGCTCAGCAACTCAGACAGGGATGAACACTGAAGCTTTCTTT. Translating it yields CASSATQTGMNTEAFF. Full variable domain (remainder filled in from reference TRBV18 and TRBJ1-1): NAGVMQNPRHLVRRRGQEARLRCSPMKGHSHVYWYRQLPEEGLKFMVYLQKENIIDESGMPKERFSAEFPKEGPSILRIQQVVRGDSAAYFCASSATQTGMNTEAFFGQGTRLTVV.

The gene calls are TRBV7-9 and TRBJ2-7, with D unclear. Trimming shortened V by 5 bases and J by 3 bases, and 8 bases separated the two germline ends. Germline-derived CDR1 and CDR2 are SEHNR and FQNEAQ (reference sequence). The CDR3 sequence is 12 residues long. CDR3 in amino acids: CASSDIFYEQYF. CDR3 in DNA: TGTGCCAGCAGCGACATTTTCTACGAGCAGTACTTC.

V and J are TRBV5-4 and TRBJ1-2; a possible D gene is TRBD1 (6 bases). The CDR3 is 14 amino acids. Trimming took off 1 base at V and 2 bases at J, with 9 bases between the two ends. Looked up from germline, CDR1 is SGHNT and CDR2 is YYREEE (reference sequence). The CDR3 coding sequence is TGTGCCAGCAGCTTGCAGGGGATAAACTATGGCTACACCTTC. Translating it yields CASSLQGINYGYTF.

This chain joins TRBV15 and TRBJ2-6, with a tentative D call TRBD1 (5 bases). This CDR3 contains 17 residues. V lost 4 bases and J 0 bases, leaving 13 bases between the germline ends. Per the germline V gene, CDR1 is LNHNV and CDR2 is YYDKDF (reference sequence). The CDR3 DNA reads as TGTGCCACCAGCACACCTCCCGGACACTCTGGGGCCAACGTCCTGACTTTC. It translates to CATSTPPGHSGANVLTF.

V gene TRBV5-1 combines with J gene TRBJ2-5, with TRBD1 identical over 7 bases. The better agreement between TRBJ2-7 and the DNA end casts doubt on the J call. The CDR3 length is 13 residues. Germline values: CDR1 SGHRS, CDR2 YFSETQ. The CDR3 sequence: CASSRDRDYEQYF. CDR3 coding DNA: TGCGCCAGCAGCCGGGACAGAGACTACGAGCAGTACTTC.

This clone was picked up one time. The V and J genes are TRBV18 and TRBJ2-7; TRBD2 aligns across 7 bases. This CDR3 region has 12 residues. The germline gives CDR1 KGHSH, CDR2 LQKENI. V shed 6 bases and J 6 bases; nucleotides not matched to a gene: 5. CDR3 nucleotide sequence: TGTGCCAGCTCCCCAACTAGCGCCGAGCAGTACTTC. Encoded protein: CASSPTSAEQYF. Based on the CDR3 plus reference TRBV18 and TRBJ2-7, the full variable domain is NAGVMQNPRHLVRRRGQEARLRCSPMKGHSHVYWYRQLPEEGLKFMVYLQKENIIDESGMPKERFSAEFPKEGPSILRIQQVVRGDSAAYFCASSPTSAEQYFGPGTRLTVT.

The V call is TRBV4-1, the J call TRBJ2-5, with D perhaps matching TRBD2 (6 bases). Germline V gives CDR1 MGHRA, CDR2 YSYEKL. The CDR3 length is 14 residues. Deletions cut 1 base from V and 5 bases from J, with 11 bases between. CDR3 DNA: TGCGCCAGCAGCCAAGTGCGGGATAGGGAGACCCAGTACTTC. It is translated as CASSQVRDRETQYF.

The rearrangement links TRBV4-1 to TRBJ1-1; tentatively, D is TRBD1 (6 bases). The germline V gene has CDR1 MGHRA and CDR2 YSYEKL. V lost 1 base and J 5 bases, leaving 8 bases between the germline ends. This CDR3 is 13 amino acids long. As DNA, the CDR3 is TGCGCCAGCAGCCAAGCAGGGGAGACTGAAGCTTTCTTT. Translating gives CASSQAGETEAFF.

The V call is TRBV9, the J call TRBJ1-4; 8 positions agree with TRBD1. The germline CDR1 and CDR2 sequences are SGDLS and YYNGEE. There are 14 residues in the CDR3. With V trimmed by 4 bases and J by 8 bases, 7 bases remained unmatched. The CDR3 DNA reads as TGTGCCAGCAGCAAGGACAGGGAGCGAGAAAAACTGTTTTTT. It encodes CASSKDREREKLFF.

V usage is TRBV7-9 and J usage is TRBJ1-2, with 7 bases aligning to TRBD1. The CDR3 has 15 residues. Trimming at V came to 5 bases and at J to 0 bases, leaving 6 bases not matched to a gene. Germline CDR1 and CDR2: SEHNR and FQNEAQ (reference sequence). The CDR3 DNA sequence: TGTGCCAGCAGCGGGGACAGCCGTACTAACTATGGCTACACCTTC. This codes for CASSGDSRTNYGYTF.

For the CDR3, the DNA is TGTGCCAGCAGCTTAGCGACAGGGGGCCATGAAAAACTGTTTTTT. Protein sequence: CASSLATGGHEKLFF. The chain links TRBV11-3 to TRBJ1-4, with 10 bases identical to TRBD1. Looked up from germline, CDR1 is SGHNT and CDR2 is YENEEA. The CDR3 length is 15 residues. V shed 1 base, J shed 6 bases, and the junction held 2 bases outside the gene matches.

As to this clone: Its ends do not fully match the called genes, so a read error is possible. This chain links TRBV5-6 with TRBJ2-7; possibly TRBD1 or TRBD2 for D (5 bases each). The CDR3 totals 15 residues. CDR1 and CDR2 from the germline V gene are SGHDT and YYEEEE. CDR3 DNA: TGTGCCAGCAGCTTGGGTCCCCGGGGCTCCTACGAGCAGTGCTTC. Amino acids: CASSLGPRGSYEQCF.